Listed below are T cell receptor beta chains from one sample, sequenced in a study of neurological immune-mediated disorders. TCRdb ran MiXCR on the 5' RACE reads and lists one entry per CDR3 protein. The profile shows some 47,000 distinct CDR3 sequences, over 6% of them singletons. The sample comprised CD4+ T cells from blood. The source is a woman aged 40 to 50 in good health. Each CDR3 is given with its conserved first and last residue. Each record gives: V gene, J gene, CDR3 protein.

TRBV10-3	TRBJ1-2	CAISGANYGYTF
TRBV5-1	TRBJ1-5	CASSLLGSDNQPQHF
TRBV29-1	TRBJ2-5	CSVEKETQYF
TRBV7-9	TRBJ1-4	CASSRQGAREKLFF
TRBV27	TRBJ1-5	CASSFGSSNQPQHF
TRBV27	TRBJ2-1	CASSLTGNYNEQFF
TRBV3-1	TRBJ2-1	CASSQALLAGVSNEQFF
TRBV5-1	TRBJ2-2	CASSFKIGDGVETGELFF
TRBV28	TRBJ1-5	CASSLSTGLTSNQPQHF
TRBV11-1	TRBJ2-3	CASSKGLAGASTDTQYF
TRBV20-1	TRBJ1-5	CSANYRGRGQPQHF
TRBV5-1	TRBJ2-1	CASSLDPGGSYNEQFF
TRBV5-1	TRBJ2-7	CASSSQPGLSVYEQYF
TRBV7-3	TRBJ1-1	CASSPSGRAGAEAFF
TRBV7-2	TRBJ2-4	CASSLGTGLSENIQYF
TRBV20-1	TRBJ1-2	CSARFHGYTF
TRBV5-1	TRBJ2-7	CASNGGLGYEQYF
TRBV7-2	TRBJ1-5	CASSLASGGGGSNQPQHF
TRBV7-6	TRBJ2-6	CASSLGTFNVLTF
TRBV9	TRBJ2-3	CASSAQGRQGADTQYF
TRBV5-1	TRBJ1-1	CASKNGGAEKTEAFF
TRBV7-9	TRBJ1-2	CASSHGTGGSFYGYTF
TRBV4-2	TRBJ2-5	CASSQPFRTGIQETQYF
TRBV5-1	TRBJ2-3	CASSGRQGASTDTQYF
TRBV11-2	TRBJ2-1	CASSSPTSGRRNEQFF
TRBV12-3/TRBV12-4	TRBJ1-1	CASSFIERGTEAFF
TRBV9	TRBJ1-4	CASSTSPRDGEKLFF
TRBV2	TRBJ2-5	CASSEDRGPQETQYF
TRBV29-1	TRBJ1-4	CSVTGSAGIATNEKLFF
TRBV5-1	TRBJ2-5	CASSLNGGETQYF
TRBV20-1	TRBJ2-7	CSARRATNPYEQYF
TRBV20-1	TRBJ2-1	CSARGLAGIYNEQFF
TRBV28	TRBJ2-7	CASSPTPGTGYMAGYEQYF
TRBV6-6	TRBJ1-3	CASSYSGDTIYF
TRBV30	TRBJ2-7	CAWSRGLASEQYF
TRBV20-1	TRBJ2-3	CSARDFQVKTGTDTQYF
TRBV20-1	TRBJ2-7	CSARDWEQLSYEQYF
TRBV27	TRBJ2-7	CASSTLFQAHEQYF
TRBV5-5	TRBJ2-1	CASSFVGLDYNEQFF
TRBV5-1	TRBJ2-5	CASSQRTGGSETQYF
TRBV6-5	TRBJ2-2	CASSRQGSGELFF
TRBV6-5	TRBJ2-2	CASRQPGLAANTGELFF
TRBV3-1	TRBJ2-2	CASSQGLAGGPETGELFF
TRBV6-2/TRBV6-3	TRBJ2-1	CASSRTIRPSGSSYNEQFF
TRBV5-4	TRBJ2-3	CASSPGGRGRTDTQYF
TRBV5-1	TRBJ1-1	CASTTGTVNTEAFF
TRBV7-2	TRBJ2-7	CASSFVAGVFYEQYF
TRBV7-2	TRBJ2-2	CASSFAWDQGTGELFF
TRBV29-1	TRBJ2-1	CSVEGAGVEQFF
TRBV25-1	TRBJ2-2	CASSGPGLADTGELFF
TRBV7-6	TRBJ2-2	CASSLGGDTGELFF
TRBV18	TRBJ2-7	CASSPSSMGGRVYEQYF
TRBV6-6	TRBJ2-3	CASSLAGGRTDTQYF